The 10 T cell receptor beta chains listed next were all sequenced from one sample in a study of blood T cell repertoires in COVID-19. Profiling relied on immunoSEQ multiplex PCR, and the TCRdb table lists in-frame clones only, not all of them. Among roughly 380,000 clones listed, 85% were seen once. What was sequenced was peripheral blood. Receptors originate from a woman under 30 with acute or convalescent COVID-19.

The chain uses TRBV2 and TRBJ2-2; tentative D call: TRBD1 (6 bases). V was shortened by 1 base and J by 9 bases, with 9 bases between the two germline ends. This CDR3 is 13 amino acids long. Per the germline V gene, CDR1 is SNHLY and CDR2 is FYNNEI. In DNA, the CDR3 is TGTGCCAGCAGTGAAGGTGGGGGCCGGGAGCTGTTTTTT. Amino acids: CASSEGGGRELFF.

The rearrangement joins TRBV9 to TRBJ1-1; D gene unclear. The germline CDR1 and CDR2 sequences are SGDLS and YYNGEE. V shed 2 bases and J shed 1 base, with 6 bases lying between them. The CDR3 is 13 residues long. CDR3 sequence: CASSVQSNTEAFF. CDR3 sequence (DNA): TGTGCCAGCAGCGTCCAGTCGAACACTGAAGCTTTCTTT.

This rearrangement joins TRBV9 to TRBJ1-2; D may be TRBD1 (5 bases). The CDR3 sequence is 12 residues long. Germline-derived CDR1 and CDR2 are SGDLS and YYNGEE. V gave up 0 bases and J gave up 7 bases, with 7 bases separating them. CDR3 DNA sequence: TGTGCCAGCAGCGTAGGCAGGGCTGGCTACACCTTC. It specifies CASSVGRAGYTF.

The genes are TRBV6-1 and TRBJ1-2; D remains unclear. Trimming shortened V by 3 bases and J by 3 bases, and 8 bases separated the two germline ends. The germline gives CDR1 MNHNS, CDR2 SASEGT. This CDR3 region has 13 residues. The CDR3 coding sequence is TGTGCCAGCAGTGACACCAGTGACTATGGCTACACCTTC. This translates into CASSDTSDYGYTF.

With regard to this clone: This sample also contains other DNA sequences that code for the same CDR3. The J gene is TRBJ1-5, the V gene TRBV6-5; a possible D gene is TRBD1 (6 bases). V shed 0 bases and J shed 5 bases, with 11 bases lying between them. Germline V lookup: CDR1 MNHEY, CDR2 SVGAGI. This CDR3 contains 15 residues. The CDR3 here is CASSYSRGGDQPQHF. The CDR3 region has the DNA TGTGCCAGCAGTTACTCGAGGGGGGGAGATCAGCCCCAGCATTTT.

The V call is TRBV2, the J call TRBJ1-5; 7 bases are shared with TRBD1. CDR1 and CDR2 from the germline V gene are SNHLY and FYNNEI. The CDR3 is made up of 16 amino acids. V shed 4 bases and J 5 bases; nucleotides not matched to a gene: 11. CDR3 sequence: CASSALGQEGDQPQHF. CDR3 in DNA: TGTGCCAGCAGTGCCCTCGGACAGGAGGGTGATCAGCCCCAGCATTTT.

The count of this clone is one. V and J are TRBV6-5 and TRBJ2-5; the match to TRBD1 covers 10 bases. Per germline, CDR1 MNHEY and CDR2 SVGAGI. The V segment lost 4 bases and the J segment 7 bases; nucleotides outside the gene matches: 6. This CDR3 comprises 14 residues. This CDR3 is CASSSDRGLGTQYF. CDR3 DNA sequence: TGTGCCAGCAGTTCTGACAGGGGGCTAGGGACCCAGTACTTC.

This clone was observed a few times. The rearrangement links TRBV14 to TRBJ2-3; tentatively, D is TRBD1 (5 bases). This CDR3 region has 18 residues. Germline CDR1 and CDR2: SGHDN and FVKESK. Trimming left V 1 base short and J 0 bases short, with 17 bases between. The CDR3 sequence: CASSQVAGALSSTDTQYF. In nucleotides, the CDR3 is TGTGCCAGCAGCCAAGTTGCTGGGGCCTTATCTAGCACAGATACGCAGTATTTT.

CDR3 nucleotides: TGTGCCAGCTCCACCACGGGACAGGGGGCCACTGAAGCTTTCTTT. It encodes CASSTTGQGATEAFF. The gene calls are TRBV18 and TRBJ1-1; 12 bases agree with TRBD1. The V segment lost 6 bases and the J segment 4 bases; nucleotides outside the gene matches: 6. This CDR3 has 15 amino acids. Germline CDR1 is KGHSH and CDR2 is LQKENI.

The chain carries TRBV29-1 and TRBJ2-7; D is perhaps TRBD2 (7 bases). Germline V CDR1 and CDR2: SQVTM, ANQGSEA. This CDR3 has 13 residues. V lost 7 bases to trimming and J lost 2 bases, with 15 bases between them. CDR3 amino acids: CSAFSGDTYEQYF. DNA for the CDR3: TGCAGCGCTTTCAGCGGGGACACCTACGAGCAGTACTTC.